A single sample is the source of the 30 T cell receptor beta chains below, sequenced in a study of metastatic and nonmetastatic thyroid tumors. Until they underwent thyroid surgery, no patient had received any treatment. TCRdb re-called the PCR reads with MiXCR. The sample comprises 7,000 or so clones, 15% to 20% of which are singletons, and 20% to 25% rests with the top ten. Sample: adjacent normal tissue. The receptors were gathered from a male donor with papillary thyroid cancer or a benign thyroid nodule (not recorded which). Some clones in this sample may be carry-over from other donors' samples.

Many counts were recorded for this clone. This chain connects TRBV6-2 or TRBV6-3 to TRBJ2-7; unclear D gene. V lost 3 bases to trimming and J lost 7 bases, with 10 bases between them. This CDR3 has 12 residues. CDR1 is MNHEY and CDR2 is SVGEGT in the germline V gene. CDR3 residues: CASSYWSPEQYF. The CDR3 region has the DNA TGTGCCAGCAGTTATTGGTCCCCTGAGCAGTACTTC.

There are a few counts of this clone. This chain's CDR3 is CAISESGDDEQFF. Here the CDR3 DNA reads TGTGCCATCAGTGAGTCGGGAGATGATGAGCAGTTCTTC. J is TRBJ2-1 and V is TRBV10-3; TRBD2 might be the D (5 bases). The V gene lost 0 bases and the J gene lost 8 bases, with 8 bases spanning the gap. CDR1 and CDR2 (germline): ENHRY, SYGVKD. The CDR3 runs 13 residues.

At least ten counts were recorded for this clone. This rearrangement joins TRBV6-1 to TRBJ2-3; D is unresolved. The CDR3 loop spans 14 amino acids. Germline lookup yields CDR1 MNHNS and CDR2 SASEGT. The V and J ends lost 5 bases and 2 bases respectively, with 11 bases between them. As DNA, the CDR3 is TGTGCCAGCAGTTTGGATCAATACACAGATACGCAGTATTTT. It is translated as CASSLDQYTDTQYF.

Only a few counts were recorded for this clone. The chain joins TRBV6-1 to TRBJ2-7, with D perhaps TRBD1 (6 bases). CDR3 length equals 12 residues. Trimming shortened V by 5 bases and J by 3 bases, and 8 bases separated the two germline ends. Germline lookup yields CDR1 MNHNS and CDR2 SASEGT. DNA of the CDR3: TGTGCCAGCAGTATAGGGGGCTACGAGCAGTACTTC. This translates into CASSIGGYEQYF.

This clone has only a few counts. The chain couples TRBV3-1 to TRBJ2-2, with D unclear. CDR1 is LGHDT, CDR2 YNNKEL, per germline (reference sequence). CDR3 length: 12 residues. Trimming removed 1 base from V and 6 bases from J, with 3 bases in between. CDR3 residues: CASSQVPGELFF. CDR3 in DNA: TGTGCCAGCAGCCAAGTGCCCGGGGAGCTGTTTTTT. The full variable domain, rest sourced from reference TRBV3-1 and TRBJ2-2, is DTAVSQTPKYLVTQMGNDKSIKCEQNLGHDTMYWYKQDSKKFLKIMFSYNNKELIINETVPNRFSPKSPDKAHLNLHINSLELGDSAVYFCASSQVPGELFFGEGSRLTVL.

This clone occurred a few times. This chain links TRBV20-1 with TRBJ1-6; D is perhaps TRBD1 (5 bases). In germline, CDR1 is DFQATT, CDR2 SNEGSKA (reference sequence). The CDR3 spans 14 residues. Trimming took off 6 bases at V and 9 bases at J, with 18 bases between the two ends. CDR3 nucleotides: TGCAGTGCCGAAGACGGAGGGAGGGGTTCACCCCTCCACTTT. It is translated as CSAEDGGRGSPLHF.

This clone was recorded a few times. V and J are TRBV11-2 and TRBJ1-3; D not resolved. Per the germline V gene, CDR1 is SGHAT and CDR2 is FQNNGV. The V end was cut by 0 bases, the J end by 0 bases, with 12 bases between. The CDR3 is 17 amino acids. This chain's CDR3 is CASSLEWESSSGNTIYF. In DNA, the CDR3 is TGTGCCAGCAGCTTAGAGTGGGAAAGTAGCTCTGGAAACACCATATATTTT.

By proportion, this clone is medium-sized. The CDR3 loop is CASSLGTRETQYF. In DNA form, the CDR3 reads TGTGCCAGCAGCCTGGGGACACGGGAGACCCAGTACTTC. The gene calls are TRBV7-2 and TRBJ2-5; D is possibly TRBD1 (6 bases). CDR1 is SGHTA, CDR2 FQGNSA, per germline. Trimming took off 5 bases at V and 5 bases at J, with 12 bases between the two ends. The CDR3 is made up of 13 amino acids.

This clone appeared many times. The chain recombines TRBV29-1 with TRBJ1-2; the D is unclear. V was cut by 4 bases and J by 8 bases, with 11 bases left in between. Germline CDR1 reads SQVTM; CDR2 reads ANQGSEA. The CDR3 extends over 11 amino acids. The CDR3 sequence: CSVGPGEGYTF. CDR3 DNA sequence: TGCAGCGTTGGCCCCGGGGAGGGCTACACCTTC.

The rearrangement links TRBV28 to TRBJ2-7; TRBD2 agrees at 9 bases. The CDR3 totals 16 residues. Trimming took 2 bases from V and 7 from J; bases not matched to a gene: 12. CDR1 and CDR2 from the germline V gene are MDHEN and SYDVKM. The CDR3 is CASSLAGGPGLCEQYF. The CDR3 region has the DNA TGTGCCAGCAGTTTAGCGGGAGGGCCCGGCCTTTGTGAGCAGTACTTC.

This clone was counted ten times or more. J is TRBJ2-7 and V is TRBV7-6; 7 bases are shared with TRBD1. After removal of 1 base from V and 0 bases from J, the junction contained 6 bases not matched to a gene. This CDR3 contains 16 residues. Germline V gives CDR1 SGHVS, CDR2 FNYEAQ. Here the CDR3 reads CASSLGGQESSYEQYF. CDR3 DNA: TGTGCCAGCAGCTTAGGTGGACAGGAATCCTCCTACGAGCAGTACTTC.

Only a few counts were recorded for this clone. The chain couples TRBV6-1 to TRBJ1-2; the D gene is possibly TRBD1 (5 bases). V lost 3 bases and J 2 bases, leaving 10 bases between the germline ends. The CDR3 loop spans 14 amino acids. CDR1 and CDR2 (germline): MNHNS, SASEGT. Here the CDR3 reads CASSDHPGNYGYTF. CDR3 coding DNA: TGTGCCAGCAGTGACCATCCAGGGAACTATGGCTACACCTTC.

This clone is medium-sized (0.01 to 0.1%). This sequence joins TRBV6-5 and TRBJ2-5; D gene uncertain. The ends were cut back, 2 bases at V and 5 bases at J, with 15 bases in the middle. This CDR3 is built from 15 residues. The germline V gene has CDR1 MNHEY and CDR2 SVGAGI. The CDR3 loop is CASSYPGRVWETQYF. In nucleotides, the CDR3 is TGTGCCAGCAGTTACCCCGGAAGAGTTTGGGAGACCCAGTACTTC.

In this sample, this clone is medium-sized (0.01 to 0.1%). This sequence joins TRBV2 and TRBJ2-3, with unresolved D. The CDR3 extends over 11 amino acids. The germline V and J ends were trimmed by 6 bases and 6 bases, with 7 bases remaining between them. Germline loops: CDR1 SNHLY, CDR2 FYNNEI. The CDR3 loop is CASRTADTQYF. CDR3 nucleotides: TGTGCCAGCAGGACCGCGGATACGCAGTATTTT.

This clone is categorized as medium-sized. The rearrangement links TRBV6-1 to TRBJ2-1; D possibly uses TRBD1 or TRBD2 (6 bases each). Germline V CDR1 and CDR2: MNHNS, SASEGT. The V and J ends lost 4 bases and 8 bases respectively, with 15 bases between them. The CDR3 spans 14 residues. The CDR3 sequence: CASSARGPTHEQFF. In nucleotides, the CDR3 is TGTGCCAGCAGTGCCCGGGGGCCTACACATGAGCAGTTCTTC.

This clone is termed medium-sized. The chain uses TRBV9 and TRBJ2-1; no firm D call. The CDR3 extends over 16 amino acids. The V gene's germline CDR1 is SGDLS and CDR2 YYNGEE. V dropped 0 bases and J dropped 0 bases, with 10 bases sitting between them. CDR3: CASSVVFAYSYNEQFF. Written as DNA, the CDR3 is TGTGCCAGCAGCGTAGTGTTTGCTTACTCCTACAATGAGCAGTTCTTC.

This clone occurred a few times. The rearrangement links TRBV6-1 to TRBJ2-7; possible D gene TRBD1, 6 bases. This CDR3 comprises 14 residues. Trimming stripped 0 bases from V and 5 bases from J, with 11 bases between. CDR1 and CDR2 (germline): MNHNS, SASEGT. CDR3 residues: CASSEAGRGNEQYV. CDR3 DNA sequence: TGTGCCAGCAGTGAAGCGGGCAGGGGCAACGAGCAGTACGTC.

The chain couples TRBV7-9 to TRBJ2-7; D might be TRBD2 (5 bases). Germline lookup yields CDR1 SEHNR and CDR2 FQNEAQ (reference sequence). Trimming left V 5 bases short and J 6 bases short, with 11 bases between. The CDR3 has 12 residues. Here the CDR3 DNA reads TGTGCCAGCAGCCCAGCGGCGTTCGAGCAGTACTTC. Translating gives CASSPAAFEQYF.

This clone occurred a few times. The CDR3 nucleotides read TGTGCCAGCAGTGCAGGGGGCGGAAAGGGTGAAAAACTGTTTTTT. It codes for CASSAGGGKGEKLFF. V gene TRBV28 combines with J gene TRBJ1-4, with TRBD1 matching over 8 bases. Germline V gene data show CDR1 as MDHEN and CDR2 as SYDVKM. The CDR3 extends over 15 amino acids. The V segment lost 5 bases and the J segment 7 bases; nucleotides outside the gene matches: 9.

This clone was counted many times. CDR3 protein: CASSQEGTSDGELFF. The CDR3 DNA is TGCGCCAGCAGCCAAGAGGGAACTAGCGACGGGGAGCTGTTTTTT. The chain uses TRBV4-1 and TRBJ2-2, with TRBD2 identical over 7 bases. This CDR3 has 15 residues. J gave up 7 bases and V 0 bases, and 5 bases lay outside the gene matches. The germline gives CDR1 MGHRA, CDR2 YSYEKL.

About this clone: The junction and the germline gene differ at one end; a read error may be behind it. The genes are TRBV3-1 and TRBJ2-5; no firm D call. The germline CDR1 and CDR2 sequences are LGHDT and YNNKEL (reference sequence). The CDR3 length is 14 residues. The CDR3 is CASSQDGRLGHLNF. In DNA, the CDR3 is TGTGCCAGCAGCCAAGACGGAAGGCTCGGGCACCTTAACTTC.

This clone has only a few counts. V gene TRBV28 combines with J gene TRBJ1-2, with 9 positions matching TRBD1. Germline-derived CDR1 and CDR2 are MDHEN and SYDVKM. With 6 bases clipped from V and 5 bases from J, the junction kept 10 bases outside the gene matches. The CDR3 totals 15 residues. As DNA, the CDR3 is TGTGCCAGCAGACCCACAGGGGGCGGGTGGTATGGCTACACCTTC. This sequence encodes CASRPTGGGWYGYTF.

The V gene is TRBV2, the J gene TRBJ2-5; the D call may be TRBD1 or TRBD2 (5 bases each). Germline V gene lookup returns CDR1 SNHLY and CDR2 FYNNEI. The CDR3 consists of 14 residues. V lost 4 bases, J lost 0 bases, and 9 bases lay in between. CDR3 sequence (DNA): TGTGCCAGCAGTGGGGGGACGTACCAAGAGACCCAGTACTTC. This translates into CASSGGTYQETQYF.

V usage is TRBV6-2 or TRBV6-3 and J usage is TRBJ2-5, with unresolved D. Deletions cut 5 bases from V and 7 bases from J, with 5 bases between. CDR3 length equals 10 residues. Germline CDR1 and CDR2: MNHEY and SVGEGT. The CDR3 is CASSLGTQYF. CDR3 sequence (DNA): TGTGCCAGCAGTCTCGGGACCCAGTACTTC.

Many counts were recorded for this clone. Other DNA sequences in this sample translate to the same CDR3. The chain recombines TRBV5-5 with TRBJ2-5; TRBD2 aligns across 8 bases. Germline V gives CDR1 SGHKS, CDR2 YYEKEE (reference sequence). V gave up 5 bases and J gave up 2 bases; unmatched junction bases: 8. The CDR3 covers 15 residues. CDR3: CASRIPGLGQETQYF. CDR3 in DNA: TGTGCCAGCAGAATACCGGGACTAGGTCAAGAGACCCAGTACTTC.

This clone showed up just a few times. The gene calls are TRBV27 and TRBJ1-1; TRBD1 matches at 7 bases. This CDR3 is 13 amino acids long. Germline assignment: CDR1 MNHEY and CDR2 SMNVEV (reference sequence). With 6 bases clipped from V and 11 bases from J, the junction kept 12 bases outside the gene matches. The chain's CDR3 is CASRHRDRSDAFF. The DNA for the CDR3 is TGTGCCAGCAGACACCGGGACAGATCCGATGCTTTCTTT.

J is TRBJ2-7 and V is TRBV12-3 or TRBV12-4, with TRBD1 matching over 9 bases. The CDR3 runs 14 residues. Trimming took 3 bases from V and 3 from J; bases not matched to a gene: 3. This chain's CDR3 is CASSFATGGYEQYF. DNA for the CDR3: TGTGCCAGCAGTTTCGCGACAGGGGGCTACGAGCAGTACTTC.

This sequence joins TRBV2 and TRBJ2-5, with 7 bases lining up with TRBD2. The CDR3 runs 15 residues. The V and J ends lost 4 bases and 4 bases, in that order; junction bases with no gene match: 9. CDR1 is SNHLY and CDR2 is FYNNEI in the germline V gene. For the CDR3, the DNA is TGTGCCAGCAGTGCCCCGGGGAGGGGTGGAGAGACCCAGTACTTC. Its translation is CASSAPGRGGETQYF.

This clone was observed a handful of times. The chain uses TRBV27 and TRBJ1-6; TRBD1 might be the D (6 bases). Germline V gene data show CDR1 as MNHEY and CDR2 as SMNVEV (reference sequence). V lost 5 bases and J lost 5, with 19 bases in between. The CDR3 loop spans 17 amino acids. The chain's CDR3 is CASSLPRGGADNSPLHF. CDR3 bases: TGTGCCAGCAGTCTCCCCCGTGGGGGCGCGGATAATTCACCCCTCCACTTT.

The rearrangement links TRBV24-1 to TRBJ1-4; D unclear. Germline V gene data show CDR1 as KGHDR and CDR2 as SFDVKD. The length of the CDR3 is 16 residues. The V gene lost 2 bases and the J gene lost 5 bases, with 14 bases spanning the gap. As DNA, the CDR3 is TGTGCCACCAGTGATTCAAAGGGAGCCAGAAATGAAAAACTGTTTTTT. Translation: CATSDSKGARNEKLFF.